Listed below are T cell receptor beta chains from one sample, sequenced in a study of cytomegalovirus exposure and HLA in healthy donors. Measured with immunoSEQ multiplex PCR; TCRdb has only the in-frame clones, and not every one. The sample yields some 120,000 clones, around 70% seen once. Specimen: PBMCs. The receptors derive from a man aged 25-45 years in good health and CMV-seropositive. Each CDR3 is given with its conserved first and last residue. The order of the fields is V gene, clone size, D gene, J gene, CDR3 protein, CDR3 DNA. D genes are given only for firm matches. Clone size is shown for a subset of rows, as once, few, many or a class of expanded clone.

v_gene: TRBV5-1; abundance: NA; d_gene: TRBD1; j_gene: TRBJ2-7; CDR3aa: CASRLGTGVTYEQYF; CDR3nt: TGCGCCAGCAGGCTCGGGACAGGGGTAACCTACGAGCAGTACTTC
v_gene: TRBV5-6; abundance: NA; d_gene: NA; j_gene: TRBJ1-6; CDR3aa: CASSLDLRGDNSPLHF; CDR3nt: TGTGCCAGCAGCCTCGACCTTAGAGGAGATAATTCACCCCTCCACTTT
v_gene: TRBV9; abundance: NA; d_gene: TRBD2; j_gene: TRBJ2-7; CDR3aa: CASSVGWGLAANYEQYF; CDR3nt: TGTGCCAGCAGCGTAGGGTGGGGACTAGCGGCAAACTACGAGCAGTACTTC
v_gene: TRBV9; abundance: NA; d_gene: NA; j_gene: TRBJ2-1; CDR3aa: CASSVSGSNNEQFF; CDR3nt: TGTGCCAGCAGCGTCTCCGGGAGCAACAATGAGCAGTTCTTC
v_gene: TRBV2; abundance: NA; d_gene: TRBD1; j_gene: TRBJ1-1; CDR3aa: CASSWDRENTEAFF; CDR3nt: TGTGCCAGCAGCTGGGACAGGGAAAATACTGAAGCTTTCTTT
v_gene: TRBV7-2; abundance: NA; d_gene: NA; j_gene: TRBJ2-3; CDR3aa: CASTSTDTQYF; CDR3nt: TGTGCCAGCACGAGCACAGATACGCAGTATTTT
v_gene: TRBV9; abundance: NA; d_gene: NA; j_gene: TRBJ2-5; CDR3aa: CASSASGAPGTQYF; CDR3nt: TGTGCCAGCAGCGCATCAGGGGCCCCGGGGACCCAGTACTTC
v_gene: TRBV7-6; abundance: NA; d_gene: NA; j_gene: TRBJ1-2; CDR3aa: CASSRTLGGFYGYTF; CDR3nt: TGTGCCAGCAGCCGAACTCTAGGCGGTTTCTATGGCTACACCTTC
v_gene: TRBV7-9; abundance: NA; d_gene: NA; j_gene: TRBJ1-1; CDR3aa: CSSSLARTEAFF; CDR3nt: TGTTCCAGCAGCTTAGCCAGGACTGAAGCTTTCTTT
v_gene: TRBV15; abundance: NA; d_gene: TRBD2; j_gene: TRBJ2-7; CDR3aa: CATSRASGSINEQYF; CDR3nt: TGTGCCACCAGCAGAGCTAGCGGGAGTATCAACGAGCAGTACTTC
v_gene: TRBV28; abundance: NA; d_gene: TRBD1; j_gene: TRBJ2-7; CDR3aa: CASIPDRGRNEQYF; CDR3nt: TGTGCCAGCATCCCCGACAGGGGGCGCAACGAGCAGTACTTC
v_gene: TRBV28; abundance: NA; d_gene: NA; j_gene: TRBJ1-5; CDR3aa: CASRQRAGQPQHF; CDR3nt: TGTGCCAGCAGACAAAGGGCGGGCCAGCCCCAGCATTTT
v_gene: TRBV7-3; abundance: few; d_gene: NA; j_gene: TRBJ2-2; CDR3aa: CASSLAGQHTGELFF; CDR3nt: TGTGCCAGCAGCTTAGCGGGACAGCACACCGGGGAGCTGTTTTTT
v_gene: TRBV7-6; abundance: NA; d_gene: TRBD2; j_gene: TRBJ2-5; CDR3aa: CASSLGLAGASIETQYF; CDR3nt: TGTGCCAGCAGCTTAGGCCTAGCGGGGGCCTCCATTGAGACCCAGTACTTC
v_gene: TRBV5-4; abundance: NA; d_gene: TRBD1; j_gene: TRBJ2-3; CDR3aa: CASSGDRGSTDTQYF; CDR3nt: TGTGCCAGCAGCGGGGACAGGGGCAGTACAGATACGCAGTATTTT
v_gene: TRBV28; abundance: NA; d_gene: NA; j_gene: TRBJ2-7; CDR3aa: CASSLESLAYRYEQYF; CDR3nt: TGTGCCAGCAGTTTAGAGTCCCTAGCGTACCGCTACGAGCAGTACTTC
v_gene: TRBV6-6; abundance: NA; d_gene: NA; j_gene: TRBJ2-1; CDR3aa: CASSYSTFHNEQFF; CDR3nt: TGTGCCAGCAGTTACTCGACATTCCACAATGAGCAGTTCTTC
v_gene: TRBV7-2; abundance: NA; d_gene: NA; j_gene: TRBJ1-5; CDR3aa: CASSYGGGWPQHF; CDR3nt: TGTGCCAGCAGCTACGGTGGGGGGTGGCCCCAGCATTTT
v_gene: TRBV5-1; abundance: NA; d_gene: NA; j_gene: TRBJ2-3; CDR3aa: CASSLGQAGADTQYF; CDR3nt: TGCGCCAGCAGCTTGGGACAGGCGGGAGCAGATACGCAGTATTTT
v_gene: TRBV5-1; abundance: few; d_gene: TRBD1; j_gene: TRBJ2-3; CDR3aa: CASALRTGTLPSTDTQYF; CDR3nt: TGCGCCAGCGCACTAAGGACAGGGACCCTACCTAGCACAGATACGCAGTATTTT
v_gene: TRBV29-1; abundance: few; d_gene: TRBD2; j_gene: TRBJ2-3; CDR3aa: CSVASLAGGTDTQYF; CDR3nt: TGCAGCGTTGCCTCACTAGCGGGGGGTACAGATACGCAGTATTTT
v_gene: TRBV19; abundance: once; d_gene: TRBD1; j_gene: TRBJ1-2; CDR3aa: CASSPRQGASANYGYTF; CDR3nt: TGTGCCAGTAGTCCCCGACAGGGGGCGTCAGCTAACTATGGCTACACCTTC
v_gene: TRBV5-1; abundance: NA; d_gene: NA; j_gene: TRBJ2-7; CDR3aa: CASSLEAVSSYEQYF; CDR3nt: TGCGCCAGCAGCTTGGAAGCGGTAAGCTCCTACGAGCAGTACTTC
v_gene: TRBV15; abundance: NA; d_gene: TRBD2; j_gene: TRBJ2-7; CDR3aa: CATSRSGGLAGNYEQYF; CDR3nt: TGTGCCACCAGCAGATCGGGCGGACTAGCGGGGAACTACGAGCAGTACTTC
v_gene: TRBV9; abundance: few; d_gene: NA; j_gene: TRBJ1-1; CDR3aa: CASSETPFVGNTEAFF; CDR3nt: TGTGCCAGCAGCGAGACTCCGTTTGTAGGAAACACTGAAGCTTTCTTT
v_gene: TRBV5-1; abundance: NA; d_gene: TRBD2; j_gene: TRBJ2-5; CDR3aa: CASSLPSGSWETQYF; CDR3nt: TGCGCCAGCAGCCTTCCTAGCGGGAGCTGGGAGACCCAGTACTTC
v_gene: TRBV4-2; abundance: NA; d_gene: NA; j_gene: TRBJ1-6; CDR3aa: CASSQSHYGLGLNNSPLHF; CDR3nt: TGTGCCAGCAGCCAATCACACTATGGTCTGGGGCTAAATAATTCACCCCTCCACTTT
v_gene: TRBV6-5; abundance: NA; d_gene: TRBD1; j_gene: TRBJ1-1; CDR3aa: CASEGTGLNTEAFF; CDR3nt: TGTGCCAGCGAGGGGACAGGATTGAACACTGAAGCTTTCTTT
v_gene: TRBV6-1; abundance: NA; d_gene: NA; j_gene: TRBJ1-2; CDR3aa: CASSSLQENGYTF; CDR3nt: TGTGCCAGCAGTTCACTTCAGGAAAATGGCTACACCTTC
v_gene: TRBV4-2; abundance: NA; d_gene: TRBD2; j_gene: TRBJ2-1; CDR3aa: CASSHRGFMSGTSARSSYNEQFF; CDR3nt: TGTGCCAGCAGCCATCGCGGGTTCATGTCAGGGACTAGCGCCCGTAGCTCCTACAATGAGCAGTTCTTC
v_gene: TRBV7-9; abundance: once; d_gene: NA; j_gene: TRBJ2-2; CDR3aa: CASSPPVPGTGELFF; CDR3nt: TGTGCCAGCAGCCCACCGGTCCCGGGCACCGGGGAGCTGTTTTTT
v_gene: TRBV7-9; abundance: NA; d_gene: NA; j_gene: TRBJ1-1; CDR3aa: CASRHWGETGEAFF; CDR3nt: TGTGCCAGCAGACACTGGGGGGAAACAGGTGAGGCTTTCTTT
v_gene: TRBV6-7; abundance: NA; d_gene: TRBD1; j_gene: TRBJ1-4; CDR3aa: CASSHRTGRLNYPPNEKLFF; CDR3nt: TGTGCCAGCAGTCACCGGACAGGGCGGCTTAACTACCCCCCTAATGAAAAACTGTTTTTT
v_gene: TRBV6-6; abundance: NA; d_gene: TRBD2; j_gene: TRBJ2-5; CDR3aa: CASSQGLAATQETQYF; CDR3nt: TGTGCCAGCAGCCAGGGACTAGCGGCAACGCAAGAGACCCAGTACTTC
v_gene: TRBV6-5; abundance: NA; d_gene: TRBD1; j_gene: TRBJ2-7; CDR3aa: CASSKGQGGIYEQYF; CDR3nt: TGTGCCAGCAGTAAAGGACAGGGCGGGATCTACGAGCAGTACTTC
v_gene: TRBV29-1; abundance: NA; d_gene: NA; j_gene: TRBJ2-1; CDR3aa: CSVDTSTNEQFF; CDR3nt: TGCAGCGTTGACACTAGTACGAATGAGCAGTTCTTC
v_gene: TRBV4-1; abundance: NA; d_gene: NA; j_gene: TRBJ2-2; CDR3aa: CASSQGGGRGNTGELFF; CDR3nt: TGCGCCAGCAGCCAAGGAGGAGGGCGAGGGAACACCGGGGAGCTGTTTTTT
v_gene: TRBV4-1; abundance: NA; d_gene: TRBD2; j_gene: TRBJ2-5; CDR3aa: CASSPFASGRQETQYF; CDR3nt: TGCGCCAGCAGCCCCTTTGCTAGCGGGCGGCAAGAGACCCAGTACTTC
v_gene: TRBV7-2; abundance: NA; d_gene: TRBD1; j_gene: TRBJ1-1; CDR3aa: CASSLGGAGGSEAFF; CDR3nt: TGTGCCAGCAGCTTAGGTGGGGCAGGGGGCTCTGAAGCTTTCTTT
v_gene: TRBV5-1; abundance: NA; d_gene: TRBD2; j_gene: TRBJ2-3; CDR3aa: CASSPIAGLATDTQYF; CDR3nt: TGCGCCAGCAGCCCCATAGCGGGATTAGCGACAGATACGCAGTATTTT
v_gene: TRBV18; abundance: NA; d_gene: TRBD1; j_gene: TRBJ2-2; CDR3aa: CASSIDRGDTGELFF; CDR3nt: TGTGCCAGCTCGATAGACAGGGGGGACACCGGGGAGCTGTTTTTT
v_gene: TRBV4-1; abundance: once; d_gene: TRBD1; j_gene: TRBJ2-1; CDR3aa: CASSPGQGRTGEQFF; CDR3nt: TGCGCCAGCAGCCCGGGACAGGGAAGGACCGGTGAGCAGTTCTTC
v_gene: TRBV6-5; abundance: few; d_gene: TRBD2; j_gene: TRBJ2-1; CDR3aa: CASSYLAGEQFF; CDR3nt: TGTGCCAGCAGTTACTTAGCGGGGGAGCAGTTCTTC